This T cell receptor beta chain stems from a study of tissue T cells after allogeneic stem cell transplantation. The time point: mouse harvest day 14 after allogeneic transplant. Each mouse received 10^7 T-cell-depleted marrow cells plus 10^6 splenic CD5+ T cells by tail vein. Mice had MHC-mismatched B6 into BALB/c GVHD, sampled day 7 or 14. In its sample, this clone is large. Its cognate antigen is unknown. All gene names here are mouse names. Read sequence stops 1 residue before the CDR3 end, and the germline J gene provides the missing end. Findings and limits, study-wide: Few T cell clones were shared across patients, but motif clusters showed tissue-specific shared signatures. Only a limited share of tissue TCRs appeared in blood or spleen.

Using immunoSEQ multiplex PCR, the repertoire was profiled, and TCRdb retains in-frame clones only, with some absent. The data show about 9,000 clones, 37% seen once. The CDR3 length is 13 residues. The germline CDR1 and CDR2 sequences are KGHPV and FQNQEV (reference sequence). Trimming cost V 3 bases and J 4 bases; bases outside gene matches: 2. Source material: skin. The clonotype was recovered from a female BALB/c mouse given C57BL/6 T cells with graft-versus-host disease after an allogeneic hematopoietic cell transplant. The chain recombines TRBV26 with TRBJ2-7; 8 bases line up with TRBD1. The covered CDR3 bases are TGTGCCAGCAGTCTCCGGGACAGGTATGAACAGTAC. Amino acid sequence: CASSLRDRYEQY. The CDR3 reads in full as CASSLRDRYEQYF.